The present T cell receptor (beta chain) was sequenced within a study of early T cells in non-severe SARS-CoV-2 infection. On the study more broadly: Chains from this unsorted whole-blood bulk RNA could not be paired. General study findings and limits: VDJdb-based annotation leaned toward anti-spike CD8 responses and missed private and CD4 specificities.

The TCR library protocol attached unique molecular identifiers to the individual cDNA molecules. A single record per CDR3 protein comes from TCRdb applying MiXCR to the 5' RACE reads. The table has 90,000 to 100,000 distinct CDR3 sequences, roughly 13% seen once. This clonotype was counted between two and nine times. The antigen remains undetermined. This CDR3 has 19 residues. J gave up 1 base and V 6 bases, and 13 bases lay outside the gene matches. The germline gives CDR1 SQVTM, CDR2 ANQGSEA. Sequenced: whole blood. The chain is built from TRBV29-1 and TRBJ2-3; TRBD2 matches at 16 bases. This TCR derives from an adult who was a healthcare worker with PCR-confirmed SARS-CoV-2 infection or an uninfected control (not recorded which). This chain's CDR3 is CSVLGLGTSGGAGTDTQYF. Here the CDR3 DNA reads TGCAGCGTCCTGGGGCTCGGGACTAGCGGGGGGGCAGGCACAGATACGCAGTATTTT.